The sequence of this T cell receptor (beta chain) was determined in a study of T cell repertoires in cytomegalovirus infection. Study-wide context: A matching HLA type, together with CMV infection, was signaled by public TCR beta signatures.

Trimming cost V 2 bases and J 4 bases, with 3 bases left between them. The germline V gene has CDR1 MNHNY and CDR2 SVGAGI (reference sequence). The CDR3 loop spans 11 amino acids. Study-level points and caveats: Ex vivo responses were dominated by HLA-C-restricted CMV-specific TCR beta clonotypes. Of the TCR beta families, the public ones yielded a cumulative frequency that identified carriers of CMV plus the relevant HLA.

This clonotype was seen repeatedly, ten times or more. The antigen remains unidentified. TCRdb reprocessed the reads via MiXCR and lists one record per CDR3 protein. The table shows tens of thousands of distinct CDR3 sequences, with 3.5% to 4% occurring only once. The TCR originated in a human donor in good health (CMV status not recorded). Some clones in this sample may be carry-over from other donors' samples. V is TRBV6-6 and J is TRBJ2-7; D call uncertain. Sequences were obtained from PBMCs. The CDR3 nucleotides are TGTGCCAGCAGTTACCATTACGAGCAGTACTTC. It encodes CASSYHYEQYF.